The present T cell receptor (beta chain) was sequenced within a study of T cells in Graves' hyperthyroidism and ophthalmopathy. V dropped 8 bases and J dropped 1; count of bases not matched to a gene: 12. The germline CDR1 and CDR2 sequences are WSHSY and SAAADI. This CDR3 contains 16 residues. Amplified TCR beta CDR3 regions came from RNA transcripts. Initially, a first-round RT-PCR of the TCR CDR3 employed the HTBI primer set. TCRdb re-called the multiplex PCR reads through MiXCR, storing one row per CDR3 protein. This sample has 500,000 to 600,000 distinct CDR3 sequences, with 35% to 50% found just once.

The J gene is TRBJ2-7, the V gene TRBV10-2; 9 positions match TRBD2. Material for sequencing was peripheral blood or thyroid tissue (not recorded which). The sequence was collected from an adult woman with Graves' disease, either hyperthyroidism or ophthalmopathy (not recorded which). In DNA form, the CDR3 reads TGCGCCAGCCGACGCGGGGGGGGCGTAGAATCCTACGAGCAGTACTTC. This codes for CASRRGGGVESYEQYF.